The 15 T cell receptor beta chains below come from one sample, sequenced in a study of T-cell reconstitution after alpha-beta-depleted transplantation in children. Library preparation (for TCRbeta) was performed with unique molecular identifiers. TCRdb reanalysed the PCR reads using MiXCR and keeps one entry per CDR3 protein. Here the sample spans a few hundred thousand distinct CDR3 sequences, 18% being singletons. The sequences come from PBMCs from the stem cell graft donor, collected from the stem cell graft. Receptors were obtained from a human donor who donated a stem cell graft to a child with acute lymphoblastic leukemia.

This clonotype was seen a handful of times. The chain uses TRBV7-9 and TRBJ2-3; D is unresolved. Per germline, CDR1 SEHNR and CDR2 FQNEAQ (reference sequence). V lost 7 bases to trimming and J lost 2 bases, with 10 bases between them. CDR3 length: 13 amino acids. CDR3 sequence: CASTSGITDTQYF. The CDR3 DNA reads TGTGCCAGCACGTCGGGCATCACAGATACGCAGTATTTT.

This clonotype occurred a few times. V and J are TRBV6-2 or TRBV6-3 and TRBJ2-2, with 9 bases identical to TRBD2. Germline V gives CDR1 MNHEY, CDR2 SVGEGT. V lost 4 bases, J lost 6 bases, and 6 bases stayed unmatched. There are 15 residues in the CDR3. This CDR3 reads CASSFSRGRAGELFF. DNA for the CDR3: TGTGCCAGCAGTTTCTCTCGCGGGAGGGCCGGGGAGCTGTTTTTT.

This clonotype has a handful of counts. The rearrangement joins TRBV5-1 to TRBJ2-7; 13 positions match TRBD2. Trimming cost V 0 bases and J 3 bases; bases outside gene matches: 3. The CDR3 sequence is 16 residues long. CDR1 and CDR2 (germline): SGHRS, YFSETQ. CDR3 loop: CASSLARLAGGYEQYF. The CDR3 nucleotides are TGCGCCAGCAGCTTGGCTAGACTAGCGGGAGGCTACGAGCAGTACTTC.

V and J are TRBV5-1 and TRBJ2-3; D not resolved. Germline V gives CDR1 SGHRS, CDR2 YFSETQ. V was trimmed by 0 bases and J by 2 bases, leaving 13 bases between them. The CDR3 runs 16 residues. The CDR3 sequence: CASSLAEQKYTDTQYF. In nucleotides, the CDR3 is TGCGCCAGCAGCTTGGCCGAGCAGAAGTACACAGATACGCAGTATTTT.

In this sample, this clonotype turned up a few times. The J gene is TRBJ2-7, the V gene TRBV18; D is tentatively TRBD1 or TRBD2 (5 bases each). There are 12 residues in the CDR3. V lost 8 bases to trimming and J lost 2 bases, with 10 bases between them. CDR1 is KGHSH, CDR2 LQKENI, per germline. CDR3 in amino acids: CASGTETYEQYF. In DNA form, the CDR3 reads TGTGCCAGCGGGACGGAGACCTACGAGCAGTACTTC.

The chain has TRBV20-1 and TRBJ2-2; the match to TRBD2 covers 10 bases. The CDR3 has 16 amino acids. V dropped 6 bases and J dropped 5; count of bases not matched to a gene: 12. Germline CDR1 is DFQATT and CDR2 is SNEGSKA (reference sequence). The CDR3 DNA sequence: TGCAGTGCAGACCTAGCGGGAGAGGGCAGGACCGGGGAGCTGTTTTTT. It codes for CSADLAGEGRTGELFF.

This chain uses TRBV5-1 with TRBJ2-7; 7 positions match TRBD2. From germline, CDR1 is SGHRS and CDR2 YFSETQ. This CDR3 is built from 14 residues. V shed 4 bases and J 3 bases; nucleotides not matched to a gene: 7. The CDR3 DNA sequence: TGCGCCAGCAGCGGCAGAGCGGGGAGCTACGAGCAGTACTTC. As protein: CASSGRAGSYEQYF.

This chain uses TRBV4-1 with TRBJ2-5, with D unclear. Trimming pared 1 base from V and 2 bases from J, leaving 14 bases between. CDR3 length equals 16 residues. Germline V gene lookup returns CDR1 MGHRA and CDR2 YSYEKL. CDR3 nucleotides: TGCGCCAGCAGCCAAGGTAGAGCTGGTATTCAAGAGACCCAGTACTTC. This encodes CASSQGRAGIQETQYF.

The chain has TRBV18 and TRBJ1-5; TRBD1 is a possible D gene (6 bases). The CDR3 consists of 15 residues. The germline V and J ends were trimmed by 2 bases and 1 base, with 9 bases remaining between them. Germline V lookup: CDR1 KGHSH, CDR2 LQKENI. The CDR3 DNA reads as TGTGCCAGCTCACCATTCGGACAGAGCAATCAGCCCCAGCATTTT. Translated: CASSPFGQSNQPQHF.

At least ten counts were recorded for this clonotype. This chain joins TRBV5-1 and TRBJ2-1, with 12 positions matching TRBD2. The CDR3 runs 15 residues. V was clipped by 0 bases and J by 8 bases; unmatched bases: 3. Germline V lookup: CDR1 SGHRS, CDR2 YFSETQ. The CDR3 here is CASSLASGRADEQFF. The CDR3 DNA is TGCGCCAGCAGCTTGGCTAGCGGGAGGGCCGATGAGCAGTTCTTC.

The sample holds a few counts of this clonotype. The chain has TRBV12-3 or TRBV12-4 and TRBJ2-1, with D possibly matching TRBD1 (6 bases). This CDR3 is built from 15 residues. Trimming took 3 bases from V and 4 from J, leaving 13 bases between them. DNA of the CDR3: TGTGCCAGCAGTTTCGGGGCAGGGGTTTACAATGAGCAGTTCTTC. It codes for CASSFGAGVYNEQFF.

V usage is TRBV12-5 and J usage is TRBJ2-1, with TRBD2 matching over 8 bases. The CDR3 extends over 15 amino acids. The germline V gene has CDR1 LGHNT and CDR2 FRNRAP. The junction had 3 bases not matched to a gene; V was cut back by 1 base and J by 4 bases. The CDR3 spells CASGLGGTSYNEQFF. In DNA, the CDR3 is TGTGCTAGTGGTTTGGGGGGGACTAGTTACAATGAGCAGTTCTTC.

V usage is TRBV11-1 and J usage is TRBJ1-1, with D perhaps matching TRBD1 (5 bases). Looked up from germline, CDR1 is SGHAT and CDR2 is FQDESV (reference sequence). Trimming removed 3 bases from V and 1 base from J, with 9 bases in between. There are 14 residues in the CDR3. The CDR3 sequence: CASSLIDRNTEAFF. The CDR3 DNA reads as TGTGCCAGCAGCTTGATAGACAGGAACACTGAAGCTTTCTTT. Based on the CDR3 plus reference TRBV11-1 and TRBJ1-1, the full variable domain is EAEVAQSPRYKITEKSQAVAFWCDPISGHATLYWYRQILGQGPELLVQFQDESVVDDSQLPKDRFSAERLKGVDSTLKIQPAELGDSAMYLCASSLIDRNTEAFFGQGTRLTVV.

The gene calls are TRBV5-1 and TRBJ2-7; the D gene is possibly TRBD2 (6 bases). The V end lost 0 bases, the J end lost 3 bases, and 10 bases lay between the germline ends. This CDR3 comprises 14 residues. Per the germline V gene, CDR1 is SGHRS and CDR2 is YFSETQ. The CDR3 bases are TGCGCCAGCAGCTTGGGCGGGATTGTCTACGAGCAGTACTTC. Protein: CASSLGGIVYEQYF.

The table lists this clonotype with a few counts. The chain is built from TRBV20-1 and TRBJ2-7; 14 bases agree with TRBD2. Germline V gives CDR1 DFQATT, CDR2 SNEGSKA (reference sequence). The CDR3 extends over 16 amino acids. Trimming cost V 3 bases and J 0 bases; bases outside gene matches: 4. The CDR3 coding sequence is TGCAGTGCTAGGGGACTAGCGGGAGCCCCCTCCTACGAGCAGTACTTC. As protein: CSARGLAGAPSYEQYF.